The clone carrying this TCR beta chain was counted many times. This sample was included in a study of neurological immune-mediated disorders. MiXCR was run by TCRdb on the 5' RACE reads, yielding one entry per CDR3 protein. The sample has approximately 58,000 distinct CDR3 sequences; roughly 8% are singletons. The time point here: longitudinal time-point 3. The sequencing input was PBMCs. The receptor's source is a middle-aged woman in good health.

CDR3 sequence reads: CASSPQGTSVPGEQFF. The CDR3 bases are TGTGCCAGCAGCCCCCAGGGGACTAGCGTGCCCGGTGAGCAGTTCTTC. This chain connects TRBV9 to TRBJ2-1, with 10 bases lining up with TRBD2. The CDR3 spans 16 residues. In germline, CDR1 is SGDLS, CDR2 YYNGEE. V trimming: 4 bases; J trimming: 9 bases; junction bases outside the gene matches: 13.